This T cell receptor (beta chain) comes out of a study of T-cell reconstitution after alpha-beta-depleted transplantation in children. Study-level findings and limits: Most T-cell counts and diversity one year after the transplant came from T cells that were newly produced.

Ten or more counts support this clonotype. Its specificity is unknown. CDR3 length: 12 amino acids. Germline CDR1 SQVTM, CDR2 ANQGSEA. Deletions cut 0 bases from V and 5 bases from J, with 7 bases between. Unique molecular identifiers were used in preparing the TCRbeta library. TCRdb recomputed calls from the PCR reads with MiXCR, one row per CDR3 protein. The profile shows some 300,000 distinct CDR3 sequences, roughly 7.8% of them singletons. This sequence originates from a female patient aged 2-9 years who had a stem cell transplant for Fanconi anemia, so the T cells may come from the graft donor. V usage is TRBV29-1 and J usage is TRBJ1-1; maybe TRBD1 (6 bases). The input for sequencing was peripheral blood, taken 360 days after TCRalphabeta/CD19-depleted stem cell transplant. CDR3: CSVEEGGTEAFF. The CDR3 coding sequence is TGCAGCGTTGAAGAAGGGGGGACTGAAGCTTTCTTT.